This T cell receptor (beta chain) is from a study of early T cells in non-severe SARS-CoV-2 infection. One entry per CDR3 protein, called by TCRdb with MiXCR from the 5' RACE reads. Of 75,000 to 100,000 distinct CDR3 sequences in the sample, approximately 15% were seen once. With V trimmed by 1 base and J by 5 bases, 4 bases remained unmatched. Germline loops: CDR1 SGHAT, CDR2 FQNNGV. CDR3 length: 14 amino acids. The TCR comes from an adult who was a healthcare worker with PCR-confirmed SARS-CoV-2 infection or an uninfected control (not recorded which). The specimen was whole blood. The V and J genes are TRBV11-2 and TRBJ2-5; 7 bases are a match to TRBD1. In nucleotides, the CDR3 is TGTGCCAGCAGCTTAGCCGGGACAGTTGAGACCCAGTACTTC. Protein sequence: CASSLAGTVETQYF. The variable domain in full, with the rest retrieved from reference TRBV11-2 and TRBJ2-5, is EAGVAQSPRYKIIEKRQSVAFWCNPISGHATLYWYQQILGQGPKLLIQFQNNGVVDDSQLPKDRFSAERLKGVDSTLKIQPAKLEDSAVYLCASSLAGTVETQYFGPGTRLLVL.